Sequencing of this TCR beta chain was carried out in a study of shared clonotypes between healthy human individuals. Produced via immunoSEQ multiplex PCR; TCRdb's table is partial and in-frame only. The repertoire includes about 660,000 clones, about 74% of them detected once, and over 1.5% sits in the top ten. The germline V and J ends were trimmed by 1 base and 0 bases, with 6 bases remaining between them. The CDR3 totals 15 residues. Germline V lookup: CDR1 SGHAT, CDR2 FQNNGV. Sequencing was done on a sample of memory CD4+ T cells sorted from blood. Subset indicated: CD45RA-negative fraction. The chain links TRBV11-2 to TRBJ2-2; no reliable D call. The source is a woman between 25 and 40 years old in good health. The CDR3 protein is CASSLARTNTGELFF. Here the CDR3 DNA reads TGTGCCAGCAGCTTAGCCAGAACGAACACCGGGGAGCTGTTTTTT.